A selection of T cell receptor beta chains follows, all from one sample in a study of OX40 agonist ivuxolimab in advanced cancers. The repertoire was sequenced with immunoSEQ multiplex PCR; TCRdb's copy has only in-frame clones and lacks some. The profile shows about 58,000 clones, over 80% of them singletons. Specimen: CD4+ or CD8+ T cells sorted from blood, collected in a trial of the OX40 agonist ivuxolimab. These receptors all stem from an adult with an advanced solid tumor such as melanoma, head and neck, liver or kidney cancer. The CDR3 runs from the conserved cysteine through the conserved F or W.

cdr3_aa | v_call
CASSDTTDTQYF | TRBV18
CASSQRGVGGQETQYF | TRBV28
CASSLTGRGPQHF | TRBV27
CASSQRDRGLNTEAFF | TRBV14
CAIGLAPSTDTQYF | TRBV10-3
CASSWSLASNEQFF | TRBV27
CASSHQAGGTDTQYF | TRBV2
CASSEQAGGQETQYF | TRBV6-5
CASSSPPTDTQYF | TRBV7-3
CASTEGARGYTF | TRBV19